This TCR beta chain was recorded in a study of blood T cell repertoires in COVID-19 (dated by TCRdb to 2018 to 2020). General notes on the study: Samples from collaborators originated in the United States, Italy and Spain and spanned both the acute and convalescent phases of COVID-19. Deeply sampled blood TCRbeta repertoires from subjects exposed to, actively infected with, or recovered from COVID-19 were included in the dataset. The prospective study material was composed of cDNA or gDNA derived from T cells, B-cell-depleted T cells, or PBMCs. HLA class I and class II types, where available, came from metadata supplied by the sample provider rather than from assay-based typing. Sample metadata almost always included a de-identified subject ID, COVID-19 status, age in years and sex. The samples were drawn from two sources: the first 160 participants of the ongoing ImmuneRACE study, and 1,254 subjects contributed by 6 global collaborators. The repertoires were released in a freely available public database intended as a resource for research on the immune response to SARS-CoV-2. What the work shows at the level of the full study, not this receptor alone: How much clinical and demographic metadata was included differed by source and by participant, and the metadata was provided uncurated.

On this clone: What this receptor recognizes is not known. Per-nucleotide qualities are absent, and no much larger clonotype sits a single base away.

Sequences SGDLS (CDR1) and YYNGEE (CDR2) are obtained from the germline V gene. Trimming takes 3 bases from V and 3 bases from J, and the germline ends sit 6 bases apart. The CDR3 starts with the cysteine, ends with the phenylalanine, and has 13 residues. Solely the CDR3 DNA is kept, with 39 bases framed from the first base. Each collaborating institution followed its own protocols to collect whole blood in K2EDTA tubes. For TCRbeta analysis, collaborators shipped samples in one of three forms: frozen whole blood, isolated PBMCs, or DNA extracted from either of those sample types. The immunoSEQ Assay, a bias-controlled multiplex PCR, was used to amplify TCRbeta CDR3 regions from genomic DNA. The authors processed their data as follows. The number of nucleated cells in each sample was estimated from the amplification of reference gene primers within the assay. To quantify the absolute abundance of each unique TCRbeta CDR3 rearrangement, sequence reads were collapsed and filtered. For each sample, productive Simpson clonality was calculated as the square root of Simpson's diversity index across productive rearrangements. In TCRdb, the immuneACCESS table is reduced to in-frame sequences with V and J assigned. These tables do not hold every clone; where another copy was compared, an unresolved V gene accounts for under half, and the others remain unexplained. V and J calls and clone size are those listed in that table; D and trimming were worked out from the DNA. Recorded for this sample are 100,000 to 150,000 clones; around 87% of them occurred a single time. The top ten constitute roughly 2.1% of the sample.

This TCR derives from a man between 65 and 85 years old with active COVID-19. The chain is made from TRBV9 and TRBJ2-2; the D gene cannot be resolved reliably. Sequenced material: peripheral blood. CDR3 loop: CASSAGYTGELFF. The sequenced DNA is TGTGCCAGCAGCGCCGGGTACACCGGGGAGCTGTTTTTT.